Below, 18 T cell receptor beta chains from the same sample are listed, as sequenced in a study of T cells after yellow fever vaccination. TCRdb called the 5' RACE reads again in MiXCR, with one record for every CDR3 protein. The data contain some 670,000 distinct CDR3 sequences, roughly an eighth of them singletons. The source material was PBMCs, sampled on the day of the yellow fever booster vaccination. The receptors were gathered from a man aged 30-40 years who received the YFV17D yellow fever vaccine.

This clonotype has only a few counts. The chain recombines TRBV20-1 with TRBJ2-3; TRBD2 matches at 12 bases. Germline CDR1 DFQATT, CDR2 SNEGSKA (reference sequence). The CDR3 is made up of 16 amino acids. After removal of 3 bases from V and 6 bases from J, the junction contained 10 bases not matched to a gene. CDR3: CSASPILAGGGDTQYF. The CDR3 DNA follows: TGCAGTGCTAGCCCAATACTAGCGGGGGGAGGGGATACGCAGTATTTT.

A few counts support this clonotype. The CDR3 reads CSALAIPPRLSEQYF. CDR3 coding DNA: TGCAGTGCCCTTGCTATACCCCCCCGTCTCTCCGAGCAGTACTTC. The chain combines TRBV20-1 with TRBJ2-7; D is uncertain. This CDR3 has 15 residues. V lost 6 bases and J lost 6, with 24 bases in between. CDR1 is DFQATT, CDR2 SNEGSKA, per germline (reference sequence).

This clonotype was seen ten or more times. The chain joins TRBV9 to TRBJ2-7, with D perhaps TRBD1 (5 bases). Germline V gives CDR1 SGDLS, CDR2 YYNGEE. The CDR3 is 14 residues long. V lost 0 bases to trimming and J lost 1 base, with 8 bases between them. CDR3 loop: CASSVAAGSYEQYF. CDR3 nucleotides: TGTGCCAGCAGCGTAGCGGCAGGGTCCTACGAGCAGTACTTC.

The chain links TRBV10-3 to TRBJ1-1, with D unresolved. The CDR3 has 14 amino acids. Germline lookup yields CDR1 ENHRY and CDR2 SYGVKD. V was cut by 6 bases and J by 0 bases, with 11 bases left in between. The CDR3 spells CAIRETDLNTEAFF. CDR3 bases: TGTGCCATCAGGGAAACAGACTTGAACACTGAAGCTTTCTTT.

In this sample, this clonotype turned up a few times. V gene TRBV30 combines with J gene TRBJ2-3; D is uncertain. Germline CDR1 reads GTSNPN; CDR2 reads SVGIG (reference sequence). The CDR3 runs 14 residues. Trimming stripped 3 bases from V and 6 bases from J, with 16 bases between. CDR3 sequence: CAWSIGPVADTQYF. The CDR3 bases are TGTGCCTGGAGCATAGGGCCCGTGGCGGATACGCAGTATTTT.

This clonotype was counted ten times or more. This chain joins TRBV30 and TRBJ2-5; 10 bases fit TRBD2. The CDR3 is made up of 14 amino acids. J lost 2 bases, V lost 3 bases, and 3 bases had no gene match. Germline-derived CDR1 and CDR2 are GTSNPN and SVGIG (reference sequence). The CDR3 loop reads CAWRLAGSQETQYF. In DNA form, the CDR3 reads TGTGCCTGGAGACTAGCGGGGTCTCAAGAGACCCAGTACTTC. The full variable domain, its missing parts supplied by reference TRBV30 and TRBJ2-5, is SQTIHQWPATLVQPVGSPLSLECTVEGTSNPNLYWYRQAAGRGLQLLFYSVGIGQISSEVPQNLSASRPQDRQFILSSKKLLLSDSGFYLCAWRLAGSQETQYFGPGTRLLVL.

This clonotype was detected ten times or more. The chain employs TRBV7-2 and TRBJ2-2; D not certain. This CDR3 is 13 amino acids long. V was clipped by 2 bases and J by 7 bases, with 8 bases between them. CDR1 is SGHTA, CDR2 FQGNSA, per germline. The CDR3 DNA reads TGTGCCAGCAGCTTACAAGATGTCGGGGAGCTGTTTTTT. Amino acid sequence: CASSLQDVGELFF.

The chain links TRBV7-2 to TRBJ2-7; a weak D match, TRBD2 (6 bases). Germline values: CDR1 SGHTA, CDR2 FQGNSA. The length of the CDR3 is 16 residues. Trimming removed 5 bases from V and 2 bases from J, with 19 bases in between. DNA of the CDR3: TGTGCCAGCAGCGGAGCCTCAGGACTACGAACCTACGAGCAGTACTTC. Amino acid sequence: CASSGASGLRTYEQYF.

This clonotype came up a few times. The chain combines TRBV6-2 or TRBV6-3 with TRBJ2-7; D unresolved. From germline, CDR1 is MNHEY and CDR2 SVGEGT. This CDR3 is 13 amino acids long. Trimming pared 8 bases from V and 5 bases from J, leaving 16 bases between. The CDR3 DNA is TGTGCCAGCGCGAGCTTAAACCTGGACGAGCAGTACTTC. Amino acid sequence: CASASLNLDEQYF.

V and J are TRBV20-1 and TRBJ2-6; D not resolved. The germline CDR1 and CDR2 sequences are DFQATT and SNEGSKA (reference sequence). This CDR3 is built from 14 residues. Trimming cost V 4 bases and J 0 bases, with 7 bases left between them. The CDR3 nucleotides are TGCAGTGCTACCCTAGTCTCTGGGGCCAACGTCCTGACTTTC. Protein: CSATLVSGANVLTF.

This clonotype was seen a few times. This chain links TRBV18 with TRBJ2-1, with D maybe TRBD2 (6 bases). Germline loops: CDR1 KGHSH, CDR2 LQKENI. CDR3 length: 12 amino acids. Trimming took off 1 base at V and 9 bases at J, with 7 bases between the two ends. This CDR3 reads CASSPQGGEQFF. CDR3 nucleotide sequence: TGTGCCAGCTCACCACAGGGAGGTGAGCAGTTCTTC.

This clonotype has more than one count but fewer than ten. The chain combines TRBV6-2 or TRBV6-3 with TRBJ2-7; TRBD2 matches 7 bases. The CDR3 has 13 amino acids. Looked up from germline, CDR1 is MNHEY and CDR2 is SVGEGT. V lost 7 bases to trimming and J lost 3 bases; unmatched junction nucleotides: 6. CDR3 DNA: TGTGCCAGCAAAATGGCGGGAGTCTACGAGCAGTACTTC. It translates to CASKMAGVYEQYF.

This clonotype was seen a handful of times. The CDR3 DNA reads as TGCAGTGCTAGACCTAAGGGGGTTTCCCTCAATCAGCCCCAGCATTTT. Translation: CSARPKGVSLNQPQHF. The chain is built from TRBV20-1 and TRBJ1-5, with TRBD1 as a possible D gene (6 bases). The CDR3 extends over 16 amino acids. CDR1 is DFQATT and CDR2 is SNEGSKA in the germline V gene (reference sequence). Trimming cost V 2 bases and J 3 bases, with 17 bases left between them.

This clonotype occurred a few times. The rearrangement links TRBV6-1 to TRBJ2-1, with D tentatively TRBD2 (5 bases). Per the germline V gene, CDR1 is MNHNS and CDR2 is SASEGT. The CDR3 totals 15 residues. The ends were cut back, 6 bases at V and 5 bases at J, with 17 bases in the middle. This CDR3 reads CASSPRALRDNEQFF. CDR3 DNA sequence: TGTGCCAGCAGCCCGAGAGCACTGCGGGACAATGAGCAGTTCTTC.

In this sample, this clonotype turned up a few times. This chain links TRBV6-5 with TRBJ2-2, with D unclear. Trimming pared 0 bases from V and 7 bases from J, leaving 15 bases between. The CDR3 extends over 16 amino acids. Per germline, CDR1 MNHEY and CDR2 SVGAGI. As DNA, the CDR3 is TGTGCCAGCAGTTACTCGATAAGTGTTGAAGACGGGGAGCTGTTTTTT. Its protein product is CASSYSISVEDGELFF.

This clonotype was recorded only once. This chain joins TRBV6-1 and TRBJ2-2, with a tentative D call TRBD1 (5 bases). V lost 8 bases and J 3 bases, leaving 13 bases between the germline ends. The CDR3 runs to 14 residues. CDR1 MNHNS and CDR2 SASEGT come from the germline V gene. The CDR3 region is CASQGFLDTGELFF. For the CDR3, the DNA is TGTGCCAGCCAGGGATTCCTGGACACCGGGGAGCTGTTTTTT.

The chain has TRBV5-1 and TRBJ2-1, with TRBD2 identical over 8 bases. The CDR3 runs to 15 residues. Trimming at V came to 0 bases and at J to 5 bases, leaving 4 bases not matched to a gene. Per the germline V gene, CDR1 is SGHRS and CDR2 is YFSETQ. CDR3: CASSLAAGVHNEQFF. In DNA, the CDR3 is TGCGCCAGCAGCTTGGCAGCGGGAGTCCACAATGAGCAGTTCTTC. Drawing the rest from reference TRBV5-1 and TRBJ2-1, the complete variable domain is KAGVTQTPRYLIKTRGQQVTLSCSPISGHRSVSWYQQTPGQGLQFLFEYFSETQRNKGNFPGRFSGRQFSNSRSEMNVSTLELGDSALYLCASSLAAGVHNEQFFGPGTRLTVL.

J is TRBJ2-3 and V is TRBV20-1; no firm D call. The CDR3 sequence is 14 residues long. Germline V gene data show CDR1 as DFQATT and CDR2 as SNEGSKA (reference sequence). Trimming pared 6 bases from V and 1 base from J, leaving 14 bases between. The CDR3 here is CSAGAAAGTDTQYF. The CDR3 coding sequence is TGCAGTGCCGGAGCTGCGGCTGGCACAGATACGCAGTATTTT.